This TCR beta chain derives from a study of CD8 T cells in ankylosing spondylitis. Concerning this clonotype: Its specificity is not known.

The V segment lost 2 bases and the J segment 5 bases; nucleotides outside the gene matches: 22. This CDR3 spans 21 amino acids. Making use of molecular barcodes, quantitative 5'-RACE generated TCR beta libraries. Each CDR3 protein is one row after TCRdb ran MiXCR on the 5' RACE reads. The repertoire has just under 350,000 distinct CDR3 sequences, about 15% of them found once; the top ten carry approximately 1.1%. General study findings and limits: One TCR beta motif, made up of roughly eight highly homologous variants, appeared characteristic of ankylosing spondylitis blood. Those disease-linked clones were CD8+; they were also relatively rare in peripheral blood.

The chain combines TRBV12-3 or TRBV12-4 with TRBJ1-5; 9 bases map to TRBD1. This clonotype was obtained from a male donor with ankylosing spondylitis or in good health (not recorded which). The sample taken for sequencing was blood, either unsorted or a sorted T cell fraction (not recorded which). CDR3 DNA sequence: TGTGCCAGCAGTTTACTAGGTAGAGACAGGGGGGCTGGCGGTGAATATCAGCCCCAGCATTTT. This translates into CASSLLGRDRGAGGEYQPQHF.